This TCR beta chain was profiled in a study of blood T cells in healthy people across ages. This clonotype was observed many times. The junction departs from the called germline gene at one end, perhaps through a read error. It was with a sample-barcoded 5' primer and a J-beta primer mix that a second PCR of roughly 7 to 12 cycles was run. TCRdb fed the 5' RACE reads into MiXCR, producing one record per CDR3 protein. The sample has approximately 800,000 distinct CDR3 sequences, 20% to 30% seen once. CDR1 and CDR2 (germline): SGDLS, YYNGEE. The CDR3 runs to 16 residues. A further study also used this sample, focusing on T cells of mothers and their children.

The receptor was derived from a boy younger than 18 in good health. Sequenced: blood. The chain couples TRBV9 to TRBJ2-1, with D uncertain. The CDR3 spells CASSPRWAHSNNEQFF. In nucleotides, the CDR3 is TGTGCCAGCAGCCCCCGTTGGGCCCACTCCAACAATGAGCAGTTCTTC.